This TCR beta chain was sequenced in a study of memory CD4+ T cells and cytomegalovirus serostatus (dated by TCRdb to between 2019 and 2020). About the full investigation: The cohort comprised about 35 healthy Belgian adults, 9 CMV seropositive and 24 CMV seronegative. To replicate a published TCR-based CMV serostatus classifier, the researchers sequenced the CD4+ memory TCRbeta repertoires of a Belgian cohort whose cytomegalovirus serostatus was known.

The CDR3, cysteine through phenylalanine, is 15 amino acids long. Only CDR3 DNA remains: 45 bases, in frame from the first base. The germline V gene supplies CDR1 SGHDN and CDR2 FVKESK. V loses 4 bases, J loses 5 bases, and the germline ends lie 15 bases apart. Single viable CD3+CD4+CD8-CD45RO+ cells were sorted as memory CD4+ T cells on a FACSAria II. CMV serostatus was determined using a Roche Elecsys assay that detects serum IgG against CMV pp150, pp28, p38 and p52. After the samples were thawed, total CD4+ T cells were enriched through positive selection using CD4 magnetic microbeads. Samples originated from another study that specifically interrogated the CD4+ T cell memory repertoire. Peripheral blood mononuclear cells were isolated and cryopreserved according to standard operating procedures, and serum was stored at -80 degrees C. The staining used CD3-PerCP (BW264/56), CD4-APC (RPA-T4), CD45RO-PE (UCHT1) and CD8-Pacific Orange (3B5) antibodies, and Sytox blue was used to exclude non-viable cells.

Genomic DNA was extracted from sorted cells with the Quick-DNA Microprep Kit. TCRbeta DNA was amplified with the immunoSEQ hsTCRbeta kit following the manufacturer's protocol. TCRbeta libraries were sequenced on an Illumina MiSeq instrument. The paper's data handling went like this. Once out-of-frame sequences had been removed, 2,204,828 distinct TCRbeta sequences were left, which works out to an average of approximately 72,000 per individual. Each individual was scored by the count of 150 or so previously reported CMV-associated TCRbeta sequences and the total productive distinct TCRbeta count. A beta-binomial model was reimplemented in Python, and scikit-learn random forests with default parameters were trained on data from the US cohort. Classifier performance on the Belgian cohort was summarized as median AUC with percentile confidence intervals over 10,000 bootstrap iterations. TCRdb stores this immuneACCESS table with in-frame sequences only. Part of the clones is absent; in the studies checked, under half of the shortfall reflects unresolved V genes, and no reason is known for the rest. V and J calls and clone size are copied from that table; D and trimming were computed from the DNA. The sample records 30,000 to 40,000 clones, approximately 79% of which are singletons. The ten biggest clones cover around 5.2% of the sample.

As to this clone: The antigen this receptor binds is unknown. One base away there is no much larger clone; base qualities are not given.

What the authors observed across the whole study: The original-framework classifier achieved a median bootstrapped AUC of about 0.95 with a 95% CI of 0.76-1.00 on the Belgian cohort. Only CD4+CD45RO+ memory cells were sequenced, unlike the original study, which covered naive and memory CD4+ and CD8+ populations. For predicting CMV serostatus, the median bootstrapped AUC was about 0.95 using the original framework and about 0.89 using a US-trained random forest. Among the 150 to 200 previously reported CMV-associated TCRbeta sequences, approximately 70 showed up in the CD4+ memory repertoires, with each one found in between one and five individuals. The results were read as suggesting that the CMV-associated TCR signature is, for the most part, present in the CD4+ memory repertoire.

Sequencing used memory CD4+ T cells from blood. This chain joins TRBV14 to TRBJ2-1; too little of a D gene remains to name it. The receptor's source is an adult in good health and CMV-seropositive. The CDR3 in this case is CASSPARSLDNEQFF. The nucleotide sequence reads TGTGCCAGCAGCCCCGCAAGAAGCCTCGACAATGAGCAGTTCTTC.